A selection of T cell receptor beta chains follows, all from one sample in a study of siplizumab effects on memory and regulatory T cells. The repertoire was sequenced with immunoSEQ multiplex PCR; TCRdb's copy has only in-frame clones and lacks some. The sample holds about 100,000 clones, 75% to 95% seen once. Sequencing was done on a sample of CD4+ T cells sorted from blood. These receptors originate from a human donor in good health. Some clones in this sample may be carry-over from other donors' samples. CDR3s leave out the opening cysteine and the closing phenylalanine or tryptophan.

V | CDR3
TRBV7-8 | ASSLEAGHYEQY
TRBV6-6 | ASSYAGNTDTQY
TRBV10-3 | AISGGGGEAQPQH
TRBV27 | ASRGPGLGYDQPQH
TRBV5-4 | ASSRETGELF
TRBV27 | ASSTRDRGGDGYT
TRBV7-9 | ASSLYRRESDEQY
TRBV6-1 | ASRPTGINYGYT
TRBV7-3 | ASSLNGGAGGSYNEQF
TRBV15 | ATSRDSLRRAGGYT
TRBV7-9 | ASSLEVLGTDTQY